These 19 T cell receptor beta chains came from one sample sequenced in a study of cytomegalovirus exposure and HLA in healthy donors. Amplification used 60 Vbeta primers and 13 Jbeta primers. Clones were read by immunoSEQ multiplex PCR, and TCRdb kept only the in-frame ones, dropping some. The profile covers fewer than 150,000 clones, with roughly four fifths appearing a single time and approximately 16% taken by the ten largest. Sequencing was performed on PBMCs. Receptors originate from a man in his fifties in good health and CMV-seropositive.

The V call is TRBV6-6, the J call TRBJ1-2; the match to TRBD1 covers 7 bases. V trimming: 4 bases; J trimming: 7 bases; junction bases outside the gene matches: 12. The CDR3 spans 15 residues. Germline values: CDR1 MNHNY, CDR2 SVGAGI (reference sequence). CDR3 in amino acids: CASSFGQAKGFGYTF. The CDR3 nucleotides read TGTGCCAGCAGTTTTGGACAGGCAAAAGGGTTTGGCTACACCTTC.

This chain connects TRBV5-1 to TRBJ1-4; maybe TRBD1 (6 bases). CDR3 length: 17 amino acids. With 4 bases removed from V and 1 base from J, the gap between germline ends came to 17 bases. Germline V CDR1 and CDR2: SGHRS, YFSETQ. CDR3 sequence (DNA): TGCGCCAGCAGCCCCGCACAGGGAATCAGAACTAATGAAAAACTGTTTTTT. Translated: CASSPAQGIRTNEKLFF. The full variable domain, rest sourced from reference TRBV5-1 and TRBJ1-4, is KAGVTQTPRYLIKTRGQQVTLSCSPISGHRSVSWYQQTPGQGLQFLFEYFSETQRNKGNFPGRFSGRQFSNSRSEMNVSTLELGDSALYLCASSPAQGIRTNEKLFFGSGTQLSVL.

This clone was detected a few times. The chain links TRBV28 to TRBJ1-4; tentatively, D is TRBD1 (6 bases). Per germline, CDR1 MDHEN and CDR2 SYDVKM. V was pared by 5 bases and J by 5 bases, with 15 bases between. The CDR3 is 15 amino acids. The CDR3 DNA follows: TGTGCCAGCAGTACGCGGCAGGGGTTAAATGAAAAACTGTTTTTT. This encodes CASSTRQGLNEKLFF.

V and J are TRBV11-2 and TRBJ2-7; perhaps TRBD1 as D (5 bases). Germline CDR1 is SGHAT and CDR2 is FQNNGV. This CDR3 is built from 15 residues. Trimming took 5 bases from V and 2 from J, leaving 16 bases between them. The CDR3 nucleotides read TGTGCCAGCAGCCTCCAATCGACAGCTACCTACGAGCAGTACTTC. It is translated as CASSLQSTATYEQYF.

The rearrangement joins TRBV19 to TRBJ2-2; D ambiguous. V lost 3 bases, J lost 3 bases, and 8 bases lay in between. CDR1 and CDR2 (germline): LNHDA, SQIVND (reference sequence). The CDR3 loop spans 14 amino acids. CDR3 region: CASSIGRDTGELFF. The CDR3 region has the DNA TGTGCCAGTAGTATTGGTCGGGACACCGGGGAGCTGTTTTTT.

This clone occurred a few times. The chain recombines TRBV7-9 with TRBJ2-3, with TRBD2 matching over 14 bases. Germline lookup yields CDR1 SEHNR and CDR2 FQNEAQ (reference sequence). The ends lost 5 bases at V and 6 bases at J; junction bases unmatched: 7. This CDR3 is 16 amino acids long. Here the CDR3 DNA reads TGTGCCAGCAGCCCTAAGGGACTAGCGGGGGTGGATACGCAGTATTTT. Protein sequence: CASSPKGLAGVDTQYF.

The chain employs TRBV11-2 and TRBJ2-3, with 10 nucleotides matching TRBD1. In germline, CDR1 is SGHAT, CDR2 FQNNGV. The CDR3 length is 18 residues. J lost 1 base, V lost 1 base, and 8 bases had no gene match. CDR3 protein: CASSLVQLGTGGTDTQYF. The CDR3 DNA follows: TGTGCCAGCAGCTTAGTGCAGTTGGGGACAGGGGGCACAGATACGCAGTATTTT.

This clone came up a few times. The chain joins TRBV27 to TRBJ2-5, with 10 bases identical to TRBD2. There are 15 residues in the CDR3. The J segment lost 7 bases and the V segment lost 3 bases, leaving 8 bases of the junction unmatched. Germline CDR1 MNHEY, CDR2 SMNVEV (reference sequence). The CDR3 DNA reads TGTGCCAGCAGTTTGGCTAGCGGGGGTCCTGGGACCCAGTACTTC. Its protein product is CASSLASGGPGTQYF.

The table lists this clone with a few counts. In DNA form, the CDR3 reads TGCGCCAGCAGCCAAGTTTACGGGATCCAAGAGACCCAGTACTTC. Its translation: CASSQVYGIQETQYF. This rearrangement joins TRBV4-1 to TRBJ2-5; the D gene is possibly TRBD2 (5 bases). The CDR3 loop spans 15 amino acids. The germline V gene has CDR1 MGHRA and CDR2 YSYEKL. Trimming pared 1 base from V and 1 base from J, leaving 10 bases between.

CDR3 DNA sequence: TGTGCCAGTAGTATGGGCGCAGGGGTCGGCTACACCTTC. Translating gives CASSMGAGVGYTF. The J gene is TRBJ1-2, the V gene TRBV19, with D tentatively TRBD1 (6 bases). V lost 3 bases and J 8 bases, leaving 13 bases between the germline ends. The V gene's germline CDR1 is LNHDA and CDR2 SQIVND (reference sequence). The CDR3 loop spans 13 amino acids.

This chain joins TRBV27 and TRBJ2-7; D is unclear. This CDR3 has 15 amino acids. Germline CDR1 and CDR2: MNHEY and SMNVEV (reference sequence). V was pared by 3 bases and J by 6 bases, with 18 bases between. CDR3 region: CASSLHYHYPSEQYF. In DNA form, the CDR3 reads TGTGCCAGCAGTTTGCACTACCACTACCCTTCCGAGCAGTACTTC.

This clone was detected only a few times. This chain joins TRBV6-5 and TRBJ2-1; weak D call: TRBD1 (7 bases). Trimming took off 7 bases at V and 4 bases at J, with 17 bases between the two ends. Germline V lookup: CDR1 MNHEY, CDR2 SVGAGI. The CDR3 covers 15 residues. The DNA of the CDR3 is TGTGCCAGCACCCCCGGAGGGGGCAGTTACAATGAGCAGTTCTTC. Translation gives CASTPGGGSYNEQFF.

The V call is TRBV6-1, the J call TRBJ1-5; 9 bases align to TRBD1. The J segment lost 2 bases and the V segment lost 10 bases, leaving 6 bases of the junction unmatched. This CDR3 region has 14 residues. The V gene's germline CDR1 is MNHNS and CDR2 SASEGT. Written as DNA, the CDR3 is TGTGCCACACAGGGGGCCTGGGGCAATCAGCCCCAGCATTTT. It codes for CATQGAWGNQPQHF.

The V gene is TRBV12-5, the J gene TRBJ1-1, with 8 positions matching TRBD1. This CDR3 contains 11 residues. Germline-derived CDR1 and CDR2 are LGHNT and FRNRAP. Trimming took 5 bases from V and 11 from J; bases not matched to a gene: 4. CDR3 DNA: TGTGCTAGTGGTCCCGACAGGGGCGCTTTCTTT. The encoded protein is CASGPDRGAFF.

This clone is a singleton in its sample. The CDR3 DNA sequence: TGTGCCAGCAGTTTGGGCGGGTGGAGGGGCGAGCAGTACTTC. This translates into CASSLGGWRGEQYF. This chain links TRBV28 with TRBJ2-7, with D perhaps matching TRBD2 (6 bases). This CDR3 spans 14 amino acids. Trimming cost V 3 bases and J 6 bases, with 15 bases left between them. Germline CDR1 reads MDHEN; CDR2 reads SYDVKM.

The CDR3 loop is CASRFSGGPYEQYF. In DNA form, the CDR3 reads TGTGCCAGCAGGTTTAGCGGGGGGCCGTACGAGCAGTACTTC. The rearrangement joins TRBV7-2 to TRBJ2-7, with 10 bases aligning to TRBD2. This CDR3 contains 14 residues. Per the germline V gene, CDR1 is SGHTA and CDR2 is FQGNSA. Trimming took 6 bases from V and 4 from J; bases not matched to a gene: 6.

Only one count was recorded for this clone. The chain has TRBV7-6 and TRBJ2-5; maybe TRBD2 (5 bases). TRBJ2-7 explains the end of the DNA better; the J call may be wrong. CDR3 length: 15 residues. Germline CDR1 reads SGHVS; CDR2 reads FNYEAQ. CDR3 protein: CASSLTGNVLYEQYF. CDR3 bases: TGTGCCAGCAGCTTAACGGGAAACGTCCTCTACGAGCAGTACTTC.

The rearrangement joins TRBV6-5 to TRBJ2-2; no clear D gene. Trimming shortened V by 4 bases and J by 7 bases, and 7 bases separated the two germline ends. The CDR3 has 12 amino acids. Germline CDR1 MNHEY, CDR2 SVGAGI. CDR3 sequence (DNA): TGTGCCAGCAGTTTAGCCAGCGGGGAGCTGTTTTTT. Translation: CASSLASGELFF.

V gene TRBV7-6 combines with J gene TRBJ2-7, with 7 positions matching TRBD1. Germline loops: CDR1 SGHVS, CDR2 FNYEAQ. This CDR3 is 12 amino acids long. V lost 6 bases to trimming and J lost 6 bases; unmatched junction nucleotides: 5. The CDR3, as DNA: TGTGCCAGCAGTCCTACAGGGGCCGAGCAGTACTTC. Translation: CASSPTGAEQYF.